These 9 T cell receptor beta chains were all obtained from the same sample, sequenced in a study of blood T cell repertoires in COVID-19. Profiling relied on immunoSEQ multiplex PCR, and the TCRdb table lists in-frame clones only, not all of them. Of 450,000 to 500,000 clones in the sample, 70% to 90% were seen once. Specimen: PBMCs or T cells enriched from blood (not recorded which). The receptor set was obtained from a woman aged 55-69 years who had recovered from COVID-19.

Written as DNA, the CDR3 is TGTGCCAGCAGTCCCCTTAGCTCCTACAATGAGCAGTTCTTC. Encoded protein: CASSPLSSYNEQFF. The chain combines TRBV6-4 with TRBJ2-1; D remains ambiguous. Trimming shortened V by 5 bases and J by 0 bases, and 8 bases separated the two germline ends. Germline CDR1 and CDR2: MRHNA and SNTAGT. The CDR3 spans 14 residues.

V and J are TRBV24-1 and TRBJ1-2, with TRBD1 as a possible D gene (6 bases). The length of the CDR3 is 14 residues. CDR1 and CDR2 (germline): KGHDR, SFDVKD. Trimming stripped 2 bases from V and 8 bases from J, with 14 bases between. In DNA form, the CDR3 reads TGTGCCACCAGTGATTCAGGGACAATGAAGGGCTACACCTTC. Translated: CATSDSGTMKGYTF.

V usage is TRBV6-2 or TRBV6-3 and J usage is TRBJ1-6; 8 bases align to TRBD1. J gave up 10 bases and V 5 bases, and 7 bases lay outside the gene matches. This CDR3 is 14 amino acids long. Looked up from germline, CDR1 is MNHEY and CDR2 is SVGEGT. The CDR3 region has the DNA TGTGCCAGCAGTATGACAGGGGAAGTGTCACCCCTCCACTTT. This encodes CASSMTGEVSPLHF.

The chain couples TRBV11-3 to TRBJ1-1; the match to TRBD1 covers 8 bases. Per the germline V gene, CDR1 is SGHNT and CDR2 is YENEEA. The CDR3 runs to 14 residues. After removal of 6 bases from V and 3 bases from J, the junction contained 6 bases not matched to a gene. CDR3 sequence: CASRSPTGDTEAFF. The CDR3 nucleotides are TGTGCCAGCAGATCCCCGACAGGGGACACTGAAGCTTTCTTT.

The chain links TRBV3-1 (or the pseudogene TRBV3-2) to TRBJ1-3; weak D call: TRBD1 (6 bases). This CDR3 has 15 amino acids. The V and J ends lost 5 bases and 2 bases respectively, with 13 bases between them. The germline V gene has CDR1 LGHDT and CDR2 YNNKEL (reference sequence). CDR3 sequence (DNA): TGTGCCAGCAGCACTCGGGGGGGCACTGGAAACACCATATATTTT. Encoded protein: CASSTRGGTGNTIYF.

The genes are TRBV30 and TRBJ1-5; D is perhaps TRBD1 (5 bases). From germline, CDR1 is GTSNPN and CDR2 SVGIG (reference sequence). The CDR3 consists of 15 residues. V was cut by 3 bases and J by 4 bases, with 16 bases left in between. Here the CDR3 DNA reads TGTGCCTGGAGCCACACCGGGACTTATAATCAGCCCCAGCATTTT. It specifies CAWSHTGTYNQPQHF.

The V gene is TRBV27, the J gene TRBJ1-1; possibly TRBD1 for D (5 bases). Trimming took off 7 bases at V and 6 bases at J, with 18 bases between the two ends. CDR3 length equals 14 residues. CDR1 and CDR2 (germline): MNHEY, SMNVEV (reference sequence). The CDR3 DNA follows: TGTGCCAGCAAACCGTGGGGCAGGACCCCTGAAGCTTTCTTT. This gives the protein CASKPWGRTPEAFF.

This clone was recorded only once. This rearrangement joins TRBV7-9 to TRBJ2-3, with D perhaps matching TRBD2 (7 bases). Germline lookup yields CDR1 SEHNR and CDR2 FQNEAQ (reference sequence). Deletions cut 5 bases from V and 8 bases from J, with 14 bases between. This CDR3 is 13 amino acids long. Here the CDR3 DNA reads TGTGCCAGCAGCCGAGGGGGGGTTGGTACGCAGTATTTT. Translation gives CASSRGGVGTQYF.

The V gene is TRBV5-1, the J gene TRBJ1-6, with TRBD1 as a possible D gene (5 bases). The germline V and J ends were trimmed by 1 base and 7 bases, with 9 bases remaining between them. The CDR3 contains 14 residues. Looked up from germline, CDR1 is SGHRS and CDR2 is YFSETQ. DNA of the CDR3: TGCGCCAGCAGCTTGTGGGGGGGGAATTCACCCCTCCACTTT. This translates into CASSLWGGNSPLHF.